This T cell receptor beta chain was recovered during a study of Ad26.COV2.S vaccination and SARS-CoV-2 variants. Study conclusions and caveats: Vaccinees and placebo recipients showed similar non-spike TCR breadth. Vaccine recipients showed a spike-specific TCR breadth that was higher than in placebo recipients. Marked by substantial breadth, spike-specific CD8+ and CD4+ T cell responses were reportedly seen after vaccination.

Sequencing used immunoSEQ multiplex PCR; TCRdb keeps in-frame clones, though not all of them. Among about 97,000 clones listed, around three quarters were seen once. V was clipped by 0 bases and J by 0 bases, with 14 bases between them. This CDR3 has 17 amino acids. The germline V gene has CDR1 ENHRY and CDR2 SYGVKD. About this clone itself: The antigen remains undetermined.

This chain links TRBV10-3 with TRBJ1-2; D call uncertain. This clonotype was obtained from a human donor who had recovered from COVID-19. This material consisted of peripheral blood, taken after recovery from COVID-19. The CDR3 protein is CAISESMIGETNYGYTF. CDR3 in DNA: TGTGCCATCAGTGAGTCAATGATCGGGGAAACTAACTATGGCTACACCTTC.